A selection of T cell receptor beta chains follows, all from one sample in a study of CD8 T cells in ankylosing spondylitis. TCRdb analysed the 5' RACE reads with MiXCR anew, one entry per CDR3 protein. The repertoire includes 290,000 or so distinct CDR3 sequences, around 21% of them detected once, and approximately 3.7% sits in the top ten. The sequencing sample was made of blood, either unsorted or a sorted T cell fraction (not recorded which). The receptors were gathered from a female donor with ankylosing spondylitis or in good health (not recorded which). Both conserved end residues are part of each CDR3. The order of the fields is V gene, CDR3 protein.

TRBV14 | CASSYTGDSSLYEQYF
TRBV7-6 | CASSLASLAGEQFF
TRBV7-9 | CASSSPLHGGETQYF
TRBV7-2 | CASSKQGPGLAGPGVGYEQFF
TRBV12-3/TRBV12-4 | CASSLAGYAKNIQYF
TRBV9 | CASSRVGDRGEKLFF
TRBV6-5 | CASSYDRYNEQFF
TRBV2 | CASSERQGTYSPLHF
TRBV5-1 | CASSFTSGRSGELFF
TRBV5-1 | CASSLTGGSEPQHF
TRBV9 | CASGFSPNYGYTF